Listed below are T cell receptor beta chains from one sample, sequenced in a study of CD8+ T cells in alopecia areata. Using immunoSEQ multiplex PCR, the repertoire was profiled, and TCRdb retains in-frame clones only, with some absent. The repertoire holds roughly 140,000 clones, with 40% to 55% as singletons. The sample in question was CD4+ T cells sorted from blood, obtained at week 0. These receptors originate from a human donor with alopecia areata. CDR3s include the opening cysteine and the closing phenylalanine or tryptophan. A D gene is named only where the DNA matches it firmly. Not all rows give a size; the values are once, few, many and, for expanded clones, a class.

v_call: TRBV27; j_call: TRBJ2-1; d_call: NA; clone_size: NA; cdr3_nt: TGTGCCAGCAGTTCCCAGGGGTATGAGCAGTTCTTC; cdr3_aa: CASSSQGYEQFF
v_call: TRBV30; j_call: TRBJ2-3; d_call: NA; clone_size: NA; cdr3_nt: TGTGCCTGGACCTACGAGGGGTTTACGCAGTATTTT; cdr3_aa: CAWTYEGFTQYF
v_call: TRBV6-6; j_call: TRBJ2-1; d_call: TRBD1; clone_size: NA; cdr3_nt: TGTGCCAGCGCCAGGGTCACAGGGGGTGAGCAGTTCTTC; cdr3_aa: CASARVTGGEQFF
v_call: TRBV7-8; j_call: TRBJ1-4; d_call: TRBD1; clone_size: few; cdr3_nt: TGTGCCAGCAGCGGAAGACAGGGCTATAACGAAAAACTGTTTTTT; cdr3_aa: CASSGRQGYNEKLFF
v_call: TRBV28; j_call: TRBJ2-1; d_call: TRBD1; clone_size: NA; cdr3_nt: TGTGCCAGCAGTTTCGACAGGGTGGTCAATGAGCAGTTCTTC; cdr3_aa: CASSFDRVVNEQFF
v_call: TRBV2; j_call: TRBJ1-1; d_call: TRBD1; clone_size: few; cdr3_nt: TGTGCCAGCAGTGACAGGACAGGGGGGACTGAAGCTTTCTTT; cdr3_aa: CASSDRTGGTEAFF
v_call: TRBV30; j_call: TRBJ1-1; d_call: NA; clone_size: few; cdr3_nt: TGTGCCTGGAGCTTGGGTACTGAAGCTTTCTTT; cdr3_aa: CAWSLGTEAFF
v_call: TRBV4-1; j_call: TRBJ2-5; d_call: TRBD1; clone_size: NA; cdr3_nt: TGCGCCAGCAGCCAGGGGACCGGGACAGGGGAGACCCAGTACTTC; cdr3_aa: CASSQGTGTGETQYF
v_call: TRBV7-9; j_call: TRBJ2-3; d_call: NA; clone_size: few; cdr3_nt: TGTGCCAGCAGGAAATCAGATACGCAGTATTTT; cdr3_aa: CASRKSDTQYF
v_call: TRBV29-1; j_call: TRBJ2-7; d_call: TRBD1; clone_size: few; cdr3_nt: TGCAGCGCCGCGACAGGGGGCTACGAGCAGTACTTC; cdr3_aa: CSAATGGYEQYF
v_call: TRBV29-1; j_call: TRBJ2-7; d_call: NA; clone_size: few; cdr3_nt: TGCAGCGTCCGAGACAGGGCCGCGGGGTACGAGCAGTACTTC; cdr3_aa: CSVRDRAAGYEQYF
v_call: TRBV10-1; j_call: TRBJ2-7; d_call: TRBD1; clone_size: NA; cdr3_nt: TGCGCCAGCAGCAAAAGTGGGACAGGGTTTGACGAGCAGTACTTC; cdr3_aa: CASSKSGTGFDEQYF
v_call: TRBV2; j_call: TRBJ2-1; d_call: TRBD2; clone_size: few; cdr3_nt: TGTGCCAGCAGGTTAGCGGGAGAAAGGCAGTTCTTC; cdr3_aa: CASRLAGERQFF
v_call: TRBV5-1; j_call: TRBJ2-5; d_call: NA; clone_size: NA; cdr3_nt: TGCGCCAGCAGCTTGGAGAAGGAGACCCAGTACTTC; cdr3_aa: CASSLEKETQYF
v_call: TRBV30; j_call: TRBJ1-1; d_call: NA; clone_size: NA; cdr3_nt: TGTGCCTGGAGTGTGAGGTTGAACACTGAAGCTTTCTTT; cdr3_aa: CAWSVRLNTEAFF
v_call: TRBV6-5; j_call: TRBJ2-7; d_call: NA; clone_size: few; cdr3_nt: TGTGCCAGCACCGCGTCCCAACGATCCTACGAGCAGTACTTC; cdr3_aa: CASTASQRSYEQYF
v_call: TRBV30; j_call: TRBJ1-1; d_call: NA; clone_size: few; cdr3_nt: TGTGCCTGGAACATGGGACTTAACACTGAAGCTTTCTTT; cdr3_aa: CAWNMGLNTEAFF